Listed below are T cell receptor beta chains from one sample, sequenced in a study of shared clonotypes between healthy human individuals. Using immunoSEQ multiplex PCR, the repertoire was profiled, and TCRdb retains in-frame clones only, with some absent. The data contain roughly 550,000 clones, 95% to 96% of them singletons. Sequenced material: naive CD8+ T cells sorted from blood. The receptors originated from a woman between 25 and 40 years old in good health. Both conserved end residues are part of each CDR3. Fields, in order: J gene, clone size, D gene, V gene, CDR3 DNA, CDR3 protein. A D gene is named only where the DNA matches it firmly. The size entry is marked missing in some rows and otherwise reads once, few, many or a size class.

J: TRBJ2-3; size: -; D: -; V: TRBV7-9; DNA: TGTGCCAGCAGCTCTAGGACGGGTAACACAGATACGCAGTATTTT; CDR3: CASSSRTGNTDTQYF
J: TRBJ2-3; size: -; D: -; V: TRBV5-1; DNA: TGCGCCAGCAGCTTGGAAAGAGACAGACCAAACCGGGATACGCAGTATTTT; CDR3: CASSLERDRPNRDTQYF
J: TRBJ2-1; size: -; D: TRBD2; V: TRBV9; DNA: TGTGCCAGCAGCTCGGGACTAGCGAGAGGGGGGCACAATGAGCAGTTCTTC; CDR3: CASSSGLARGGHNEQFF
J: TRBJ1-5; size: -; D: -; V: TRBV5-1; DNA: TGCGCCAGCAGCTTGGACACAGATCTCCAAGGGCCCCAGCATTTT; CDR3: CASSLDTDLQGPQHF
J: TRBJ1-1; size: -; D: -; V: TRBV30; DNA: TGTGCCTCGAGTCTGTTGGCGAACACTGAAGCTTTCTTT; CDR3: CASSLLANTEAFF
J: TRBJ1-5; size: -; D: TRBD1; V: TRBV7-9; DNA: TGTGCCAGCAGCGTGACAGGGGACCAGCCCCAGCATTTT; CDR3: CASSVTGDQPQHF
J: TRBJ2-7; size: -; D: -; V: TRBV6-5; DNA: TGTGCCAGCTCGAGGAGTGTCTACGAGCAGTACTTC; CDR3: CASSRSVYEQYF
J: TRBJ2-2; size: -; D: TRBD1; V: TRBV5-8; DNA: TGTGCCAGCAGCTTTACAGGGGTGGGCACCGGGGAGCTGTTTTTT; CDR3: CASSFTGVGTGELFF
J: TRBJ2-1; size: -; D: -; V: TRBV18; DNA: TGTGCCAGCTCACCACCGTCCTACAATGAGCAGTTCTTC; CDR3: CASSPPSYNEQFF
J: TRBJ2-7; size: -; D: -; V: TRBV19; DNA: TGTGCCAGTAGCGATACGTTCTCCTACGAGCAGTACTTC; CDR3: CASSDTFSYEQYF
J: TRBJ2-7; size: -; D: TRBD1; V: TRBV28; DNA: TGTGCCAGCAGCCCATCGGGACAGGGCAAGCAGTACTTC; CDR3: CASSPSGQGKQYF
J: TRBJ1-2; size: once; D: TRBD1; V: TRBV7-9; DNA: TGTGCCAGCAGCACCTCACAGGGGGAGGACTATGGCTACACCTTC; CDR3: CASSTSQGEDYGYTF
J: TRBJ1-2; size: -; D: TRBD1; V: TRBV6-1; DNA: TGTGCCAGCAACCGGGACAGACGTGACTATGGCTACACCTTC; CDR3: CASNRDRRDYGYTF
J: TRBJ2-7; size: -; D: TRBD2; V: TRBV5-1; DNA: TGCGCCAGCAGCTTGGGAGCGGGGACCTACGAGCAGTACTTC; CDR3: CASSLGAGTYEQYF
J: TRBJ1-1; size: -; D: -; V: TRBV27; DNA: TGTGCCAGCAGTTTGAGGGGCCCGGACACTGAAGCTTTCTTT; CDR3: CASSLRGPDTEAFF
J: TRBJ2-7; size: -; D: TRBD1; V: TRBV28; DNA: TGTGCCAGCAGTTTTCAGGACAGGGGGGCCGAGCAGTACTTC; CDR3: CASSFQDRGAEQYF
J: TRBJ2-3; size: -; D: -; V: TRBV7-9; DNA: TGTGCCAACGAATACGCTAGCACAGATACGCAGTATTTT; CDR3: CANEYASTDTQYF
J: TRBJ2-1; size: -; D: TRBD2; V: TRBV4-1; DNA: TGCGCCAGCAGCCAAGATCAGGCGACTAGCGACTACAATGAGCAGTTCTTC; CDR3: CASSQDQATSDYNEQFF
J: TRBJ2-5; size: -; D: -; V: TRBV29-1; DNA: TGCAGCGTCTTCGGGGCCCCGCGGCAGACCCAGTACTTC; CDR3: CSVFGAPRQTQYF
J: TRBJ2-3; size: once; D: -; V: TRBV28; DNA: TGTGCCAGCAGTTTCTTTCTCACAGATACGCAGTATTTT; CDR3: CASSFFLTDTQYF
J: TRBJ1-1; size: -; D: -; V: TRBV5-6; DNA: TGTGCCAGCAGCTTGGTCAACACTGAAGCTTTCTTT; CDR3: CASSLVNTEAFF
J: TRBJ1-5; size: many; D: -; V: TRBV19; DNA: TGTGCCAGTAGTATCTGGGGGGGTAGCAATCAGCCCCAGCATTTT; CDR3: CASSIWGGSNQPQHF
J: TRBJ2-1; size: -; D: TRBD2; V: TRBV5-6; DNA: TGTGCCAGCAGCTGGCAAGCGGGATCCTTTCGGAATGAGCAGTTCTTC; CDR3: CASSWQAGSFRNEQFF
J: TRBJ2-2; size: -; D: TRBD2; V: TRBV28; DNA: TGTGCCAGCAGTTTCCTTAGCGGGAGGACCGGGGAGCTGTTTTTT; CDR3: CASSFLSGRTGELFF
J: TRBJ1-6; size: -; D: -; V: TRBV5-1; DNA: TGCGCCAGCAGCTCCCAGGTATATAATTCACCCCTCCACTTT; CDR3: CASSSQVYNSPLHF
J: TRBJ1-1; size: few; D: -; V: TRBV28; DNA: TGTGCCAGCCAGTTTGGCCAGACGAACACTGAAGCTTTCTTT; CDR3: CASQFGQTNTEAFF
J: TRBJ2-1; size: -; D: -; V: TRBV6-5; DNA: TGTGCCACCCTTCAGGGGCTCGGGTCCTACAATGAGCAGTTCTTC; CDR3: CATLQGLGSYNEQFF
J: TRBJ2-1; size: -; D: -; V: TRBV7-9; DNA: TGTGCCAGCAGCTTATCAGGAGGCGATGAGCAGTTCTTC; CDR3: CASSLSGGDEQFF
J: TRBJ2-5; size: -; D: -; V: TRBV29-1; DNA: TGCAGCGCAGGTCGCCAAGAGACCCAGTACTTC; CDR3: CSAGRQETQYF
J: TRBJ2-1; size: -; D: -; V: TRBV15; DNA: TGTGCCACCAGCTGGGTTAGCTCCTACAATGAGCAGTTCTTC; CDR3: CATSWVSSYNEQFF
J: TRBJ2-7; size: -; D: TRBD1; V: TRBV28; DNA: TGTGCCAGCACCCAGCAGGGGGCCCTATACGAGCAGTACTTC; CDR3: CASTQQGALYEQYF
J: TRBJ2-7; size: few; D: TRBD1; V: TRBV19; DNA: TGTGCCAGTAGTACCGGGACAGGGGCCTACGAGCAGTACTTC; CDR3: CASSTGTGAYEQYF
J: TRBJ2-1; size: -; D: -; V: TRBV5-4; DNA: TGTGCCAGCAGTTCGCGGACTCATCGTTCCGATGAGCAGTTCTTC; CDR3: CASSSRTHRSDEQFF
J: TRBJ2-7; size: once; D: TRBD1; V: TRBV11-2; DNA: TGTGCCAGCAGCTTAGGTCCGGGACAGACCTACGAGCAGTACTTC; CDR3: CASSLGPGQTYEQYF
J: TRBJ2-7; size: -; D: TRBD2; V: TRBV13; DNA: TGTGCCAGCAGCGCCCGACTAGCGGCCTACGAGCAGTACTTC; CDR3: CASSARLAAYEQYF
J: TRBJ1-5; size: once; D: -; V: TRBV28; DNA: TGTGCCAGCAGTTTCCTTAGGAGGGAGCAGCCCCAGCATTTT; CDR3: CASSFLRREQPQHF
J: TRBJ2-3; size: once; D: TRBD2; V: TRBV7-9; DNA: TGTGCCAGCAGCTTAAGGGGCCAGCGGGAGGGCGCACGGTCAGATACGCAGTATTTT; CDR3: CASSLRGQREGARSDTQYF
J: TRBJ2-7; size: -; D: -; V: TRBV27; DNA: TGTGCCAGCAGTGGGGGAGAATACGAGCAGTACTTC; CDR3: CASSGGEYEQYF
J: TRBJ2-7; size: -; D: -; V: TRBV13; DNA: TGTGCCAGCAGCACACAGGGATCCTACGAGCAGTACTTC; CDR3: CASSTQGSYEQYF
J: TRBJ2-7; size: -; D: -; V: TRBV27; DNA: TGTGCCAGCAGTTTTTCCAGCTCCCACGAGCAGTACTTC; CDR3: CASSFSSSHEQYF
J: TRBJ2-5; size: -; D: -; V: TRBV28; DNA: TGTGCCACCCGACTCCGGCTGGGTTGGGAGACCCAGTACTTC; CDR3: CATRLRLGWETQYF